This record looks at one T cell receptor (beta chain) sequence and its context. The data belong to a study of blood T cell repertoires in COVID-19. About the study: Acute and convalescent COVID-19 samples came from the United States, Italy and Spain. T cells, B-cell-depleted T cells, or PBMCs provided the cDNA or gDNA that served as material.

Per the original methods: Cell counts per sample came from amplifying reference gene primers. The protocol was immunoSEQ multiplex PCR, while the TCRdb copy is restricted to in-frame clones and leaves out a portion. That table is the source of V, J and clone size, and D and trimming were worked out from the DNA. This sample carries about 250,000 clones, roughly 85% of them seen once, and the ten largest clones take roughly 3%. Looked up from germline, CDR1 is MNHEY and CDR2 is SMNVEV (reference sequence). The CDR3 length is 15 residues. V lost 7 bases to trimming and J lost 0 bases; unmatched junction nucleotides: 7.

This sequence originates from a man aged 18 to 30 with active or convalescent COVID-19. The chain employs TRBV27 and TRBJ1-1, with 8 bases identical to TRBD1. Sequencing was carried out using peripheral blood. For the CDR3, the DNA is TGTGCCAGCATTCCCCAGACAGGGGTGAACACTGAAGCTTTCTTT. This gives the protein CASIPQTGVNTEAFF.